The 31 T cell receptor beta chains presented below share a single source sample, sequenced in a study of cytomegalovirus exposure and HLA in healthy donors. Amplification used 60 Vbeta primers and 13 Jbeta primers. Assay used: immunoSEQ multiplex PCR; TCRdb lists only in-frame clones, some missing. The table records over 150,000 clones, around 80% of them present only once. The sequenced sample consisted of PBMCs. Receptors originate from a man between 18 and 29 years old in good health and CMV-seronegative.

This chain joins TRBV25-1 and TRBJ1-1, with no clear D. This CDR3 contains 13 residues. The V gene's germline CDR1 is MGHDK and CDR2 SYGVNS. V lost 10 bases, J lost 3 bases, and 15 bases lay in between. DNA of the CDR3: TGTGCCACCGCGCTTCCCGGGGACACTGAAGCTTTCTTT. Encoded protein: CATALPGDTEAFF.

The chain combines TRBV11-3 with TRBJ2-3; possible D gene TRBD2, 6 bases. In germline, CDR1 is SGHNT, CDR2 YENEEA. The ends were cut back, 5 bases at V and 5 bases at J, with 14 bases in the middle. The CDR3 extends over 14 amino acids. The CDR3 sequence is CASSLRDLQDTQYF. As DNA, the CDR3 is TGTGCCAGCAGCCTAAGGGACTTGCAAGATACGCAGTATTTT.

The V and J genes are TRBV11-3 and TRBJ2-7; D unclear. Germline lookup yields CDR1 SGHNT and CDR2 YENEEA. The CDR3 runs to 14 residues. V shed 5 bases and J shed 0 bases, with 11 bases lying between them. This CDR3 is CASSAGQNSYEQYF. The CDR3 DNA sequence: TGTGCCAGCAGCGCAGGCCAGAACTCCTACGAGCAGTACTTC.

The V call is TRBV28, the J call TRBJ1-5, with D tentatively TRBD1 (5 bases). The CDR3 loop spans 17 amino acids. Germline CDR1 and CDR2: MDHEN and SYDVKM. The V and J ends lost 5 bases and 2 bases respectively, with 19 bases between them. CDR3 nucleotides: TGTGCCAGCAGTAAAGGGGCGACACCATGGGGCAATCAGCCCCAGCATTTT. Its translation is CASSKGATPWGNQPQHF.

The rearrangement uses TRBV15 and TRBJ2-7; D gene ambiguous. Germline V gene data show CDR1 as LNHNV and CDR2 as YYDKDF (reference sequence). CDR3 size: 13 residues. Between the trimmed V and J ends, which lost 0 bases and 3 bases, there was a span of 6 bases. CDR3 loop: CATSRDVSYEQYF. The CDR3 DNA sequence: TGTGCCACCAGCAGAGATGTCAGCTACGAGCAGTACTTC.

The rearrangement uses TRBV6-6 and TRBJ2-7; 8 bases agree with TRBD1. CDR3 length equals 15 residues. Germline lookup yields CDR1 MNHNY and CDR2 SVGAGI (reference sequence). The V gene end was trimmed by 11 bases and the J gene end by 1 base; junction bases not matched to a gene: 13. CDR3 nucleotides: TGTGCCTCCAGCGGATACGGGACAGGATCCTACGAGCAGTACTTC. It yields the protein CASSGYGTGSYEQYF.

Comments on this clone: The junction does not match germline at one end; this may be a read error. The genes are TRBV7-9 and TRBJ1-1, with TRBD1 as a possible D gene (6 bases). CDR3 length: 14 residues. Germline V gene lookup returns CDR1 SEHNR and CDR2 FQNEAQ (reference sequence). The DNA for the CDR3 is TGTTCCAGCAGCTTCAAGGGGGTTGTCACTGAAGCTTTCTTT. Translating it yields CSSSFKGVVTEAFF.

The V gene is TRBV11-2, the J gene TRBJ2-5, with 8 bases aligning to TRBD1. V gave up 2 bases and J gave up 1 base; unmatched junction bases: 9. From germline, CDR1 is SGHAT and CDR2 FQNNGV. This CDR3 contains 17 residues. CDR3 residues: CASSLSMTGAVQETQYF. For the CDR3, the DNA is TGTGCCAGCAGCTTAAGCATGACAGGGGCGGTCCAAGAGACCCAGTACTTC.

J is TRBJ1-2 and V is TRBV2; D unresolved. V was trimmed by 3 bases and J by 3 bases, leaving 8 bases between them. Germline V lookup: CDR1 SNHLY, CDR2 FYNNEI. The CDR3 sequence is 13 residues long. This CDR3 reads CASSDGQYYGYTF. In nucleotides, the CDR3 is TGTGCCAGCAGTGATGGTCAGTACTATGGCTACACCTTC.

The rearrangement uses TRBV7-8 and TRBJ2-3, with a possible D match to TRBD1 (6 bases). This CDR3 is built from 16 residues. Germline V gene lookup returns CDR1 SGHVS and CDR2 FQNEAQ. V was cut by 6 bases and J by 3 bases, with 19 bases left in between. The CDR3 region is CASSHPGVWGTDTQYF. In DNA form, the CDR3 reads TGTGCCAGCAGTCACCCAGGGGTATGGGGGACAGATACGCAGTATTTT.

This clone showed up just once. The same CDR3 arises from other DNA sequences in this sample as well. The CDR3 loop reads CASSPGQGDRQYF. The CDR3 bases are TGTGCCAGCAGCCCCGGACAGGGGGACCGGCAGTACTTC. V is TRBV5-4 and J is TRBJ2-7; 10 positions agree with TRBD1. The J segment lost 9 bases and the V segment lost 4 bases, leaving 7 bases of the junction unmatched. Germline V gene sequence: CDR1 SGHNT, CDR2 YYREEE (reference sequence). The CDR3 has 13 residues. Together with reference TRBV5-4 and TRBJ2-7, the CDR3 gives the full variable domain: ETGVTQSPTHLIKTRGQQVTLRCSSQSGHNTVSWYQQALGQGPQFIFQYYREEENGRGNFPPRFSGLQFPNYSSELNVNALELDDSALYLCASSPGQGDRQYFGPGTRLTVT.

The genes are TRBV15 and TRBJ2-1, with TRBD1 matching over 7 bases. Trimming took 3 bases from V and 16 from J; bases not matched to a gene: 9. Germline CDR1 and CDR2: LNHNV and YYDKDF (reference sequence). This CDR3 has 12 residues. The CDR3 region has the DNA TGTGCCACCAGCAGTGTCGGGACAGCCATATTCTTC. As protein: CATSSVGTAIFF.

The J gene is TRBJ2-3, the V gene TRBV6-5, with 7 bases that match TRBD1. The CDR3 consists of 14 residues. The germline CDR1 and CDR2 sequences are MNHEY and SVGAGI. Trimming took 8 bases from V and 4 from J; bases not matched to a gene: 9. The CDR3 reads CASRQTGLADTQYF. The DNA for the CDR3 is TGTGCCAGCCGCCAGACAGGGTTGGCAGATACGCAGTATTTT.

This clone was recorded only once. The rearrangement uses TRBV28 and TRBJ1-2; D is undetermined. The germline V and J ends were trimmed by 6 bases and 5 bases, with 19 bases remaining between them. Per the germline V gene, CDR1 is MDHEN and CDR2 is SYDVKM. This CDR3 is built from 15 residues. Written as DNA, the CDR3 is TGTGCCAGCAGCCTCCTCTCGGGAGGGTATTATGGCTACACCTTC. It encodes CASSLLSGGYYGYTF.

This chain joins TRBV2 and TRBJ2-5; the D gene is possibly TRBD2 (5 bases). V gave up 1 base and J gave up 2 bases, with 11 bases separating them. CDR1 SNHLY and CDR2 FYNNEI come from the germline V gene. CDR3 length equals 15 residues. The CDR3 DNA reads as TGTGCCAGCAGTGAAGGGACTTACCAACAAGAGACCCAGTACTTC. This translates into CASSEGTYQQETQYF. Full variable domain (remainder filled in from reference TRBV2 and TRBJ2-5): EPEVTQTPSHQVTQMGQEVILRCVPISNHLYFYWYRQILGQKVEFLVSFYNNEISEKSEIFDDQFSVERPDGSNFTLKIRSTKLEDSAMYFCASSEGTYQQETQYFGPGTRLLVL.

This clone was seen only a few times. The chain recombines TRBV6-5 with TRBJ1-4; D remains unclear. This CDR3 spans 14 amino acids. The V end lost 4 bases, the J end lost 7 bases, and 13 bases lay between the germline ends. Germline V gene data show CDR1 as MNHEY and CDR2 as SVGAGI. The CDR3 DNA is TGTGCCAGCAGTTTCCACCGGGGTCTTGAAAAACTGTTTTTT. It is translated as CASSFHRGLEKLFF.

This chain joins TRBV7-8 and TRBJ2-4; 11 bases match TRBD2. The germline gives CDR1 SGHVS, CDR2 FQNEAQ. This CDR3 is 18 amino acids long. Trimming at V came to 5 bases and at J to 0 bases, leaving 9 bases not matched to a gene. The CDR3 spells CASSIGTSGYLAKNIQYF. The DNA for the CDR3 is TGTGCCAGCAGCATAGGGACTAGCGGTTATCTAGCCAAAAACATTCAGTACTTC.

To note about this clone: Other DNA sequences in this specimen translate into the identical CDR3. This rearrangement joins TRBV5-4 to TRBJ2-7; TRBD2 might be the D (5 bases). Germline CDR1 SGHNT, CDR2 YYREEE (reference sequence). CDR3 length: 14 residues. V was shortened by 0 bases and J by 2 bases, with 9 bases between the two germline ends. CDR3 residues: CASSLELAAYEQYF. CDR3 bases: TGTGCCAGCAGCTTGGAGCTAGCAGCCTACGAGCAGTACTTC.

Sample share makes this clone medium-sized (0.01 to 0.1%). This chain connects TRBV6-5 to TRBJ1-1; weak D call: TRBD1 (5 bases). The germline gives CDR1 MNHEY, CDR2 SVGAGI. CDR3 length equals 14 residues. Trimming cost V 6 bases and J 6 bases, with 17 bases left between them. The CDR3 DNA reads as TGTGCCAGCAGAGAGTTGGGACTTTCTTCTGAAGCTTTCTTT. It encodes CASRELGLSSEAFF.

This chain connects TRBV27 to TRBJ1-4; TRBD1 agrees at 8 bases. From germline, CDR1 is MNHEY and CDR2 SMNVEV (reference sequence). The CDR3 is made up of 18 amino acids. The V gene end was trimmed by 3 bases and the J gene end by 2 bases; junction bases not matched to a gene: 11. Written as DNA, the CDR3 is TGTGCCAGCAGTTTGGAGGGGTGGCAGGGGGCGACTAATGAAAAACTGTTTTTT. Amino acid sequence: CASSLEGWQGATNEKLFF.

The CDR3, as DNA: TGCAGCGTGGAGGGCGACAGGGGGCAGGGCTATGGCTACACCTTC. Translating gives CSVEGDRGQGYGYTF. The chain links TRBV29-1 to TRBJ1-2; TRBD1 agrees at 10 bases. The CDR3 is 15 amino acids. J gave up 4 bases and V 6 bases, and 11 bases lay outside the gene matches. Germline V gene data show CDR1 as SQVTM and CDR2 as ANQGSEA.

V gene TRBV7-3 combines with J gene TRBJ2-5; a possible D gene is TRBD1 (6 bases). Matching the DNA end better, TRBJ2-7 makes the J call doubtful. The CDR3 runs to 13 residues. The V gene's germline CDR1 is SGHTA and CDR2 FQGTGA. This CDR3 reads CASSEWTAYEQYF. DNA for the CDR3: TGTGCCAGCAGCGAATGGACAGCCTACGAGCAGTACTTC.

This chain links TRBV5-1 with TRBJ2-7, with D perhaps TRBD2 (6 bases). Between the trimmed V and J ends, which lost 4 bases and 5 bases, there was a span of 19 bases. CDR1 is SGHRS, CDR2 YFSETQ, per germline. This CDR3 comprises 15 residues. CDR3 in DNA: TGCGCCAGCAGCATGGTTCCGGGAGCACTGCACGAGCAGTACTTC. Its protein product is CASSMVPGALHEQYF.

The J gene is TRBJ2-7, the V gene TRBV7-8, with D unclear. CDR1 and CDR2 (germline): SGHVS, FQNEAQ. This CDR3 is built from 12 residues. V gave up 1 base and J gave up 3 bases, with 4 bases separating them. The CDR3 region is CASSLGDYEQYF. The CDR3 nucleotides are TGTGCCAGCAGCTTAGGAGACTACGAGCAGTACTTC.

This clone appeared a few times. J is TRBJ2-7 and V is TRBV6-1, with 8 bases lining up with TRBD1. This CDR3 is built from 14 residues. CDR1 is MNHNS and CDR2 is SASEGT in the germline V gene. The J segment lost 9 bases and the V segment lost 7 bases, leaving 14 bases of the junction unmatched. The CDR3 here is CASIPYRGIFGQYF. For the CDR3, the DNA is TGTGCCAGCATTCCGTACAGGGGGATTTTTGGGCAGTACTTC.

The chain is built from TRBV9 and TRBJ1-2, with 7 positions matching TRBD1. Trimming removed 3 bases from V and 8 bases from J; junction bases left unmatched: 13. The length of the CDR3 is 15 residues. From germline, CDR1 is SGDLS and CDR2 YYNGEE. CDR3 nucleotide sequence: TGTGCCAGCAGCGCCGAAAGACAGGGTGAAGCGGGCTACACCTTC. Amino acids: CASSAERQGEAGYTF.

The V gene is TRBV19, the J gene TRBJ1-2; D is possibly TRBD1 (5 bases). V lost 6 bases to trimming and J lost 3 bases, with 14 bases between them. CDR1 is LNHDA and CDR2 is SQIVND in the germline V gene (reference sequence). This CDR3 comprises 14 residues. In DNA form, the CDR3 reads TGTGCCAGTAGACCGGGGGTAATGGACTATGGCTACACCTTC. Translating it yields CASRPGVMDYGYTF.

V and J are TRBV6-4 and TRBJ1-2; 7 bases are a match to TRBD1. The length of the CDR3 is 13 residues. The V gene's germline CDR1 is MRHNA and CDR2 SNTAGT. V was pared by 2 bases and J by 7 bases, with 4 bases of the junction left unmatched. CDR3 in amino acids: CASSDPWTGGYTF. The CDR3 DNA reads TGTGCCAGCAGTGACCCCTGGACAGGTGGCTACACCTTC.

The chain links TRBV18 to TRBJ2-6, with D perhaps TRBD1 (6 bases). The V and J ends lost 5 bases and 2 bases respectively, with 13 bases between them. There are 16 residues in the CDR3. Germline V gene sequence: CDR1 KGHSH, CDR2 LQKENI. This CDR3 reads CASSTMGHAGANVLTF. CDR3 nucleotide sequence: TGTGCCAGCTCAACAATGGGACATGCTGGGGCCAACGTCCTGACTTTC. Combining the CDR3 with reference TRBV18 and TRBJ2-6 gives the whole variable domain NAGVMQNPRHLVRRRGQEARLRCSPMKGHSHVYWYRQLPEEGLKFMVYLQKENIIDESGMPKERFSAEFPKEGPSILRIQQVVRGDSAAYFCASSTMGHAGANVLTFGAGSRLTVL.

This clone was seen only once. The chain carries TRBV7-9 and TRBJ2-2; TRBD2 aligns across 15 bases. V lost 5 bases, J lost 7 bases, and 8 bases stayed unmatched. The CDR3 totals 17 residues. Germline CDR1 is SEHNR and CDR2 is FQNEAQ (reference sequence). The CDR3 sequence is CASSPGTSGRFGGELFF. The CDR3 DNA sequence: TGTGCCAGCAGCCCCGGGACTAGCGGGAGGTTCGGCGGGGAGCTGTTTTTT.

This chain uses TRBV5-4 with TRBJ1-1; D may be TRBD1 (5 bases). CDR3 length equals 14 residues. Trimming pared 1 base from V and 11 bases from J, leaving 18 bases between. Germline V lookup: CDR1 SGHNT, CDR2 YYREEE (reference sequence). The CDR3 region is CASSLPGEGRFAFF. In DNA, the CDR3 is TGTGCCAGCAGCTTGCCCGGGGAGGGGCGCTTTGCTTTCTTT.